This T cell receptor beta chain comes out of a study of T cells expressing NK-cell markers. Study-wide results and caveats: Of the CD8+ T cell pool in several donors, roughly 1.0-8% was accounted for by dominant NKG2C+ clonotypes.

Concerning this clonotype: Antigen unknown.

This CDR3 spans 12 amino acids. Germline CDR1 is MNHEY and CDR2 is SVGEGT. One entry per CDR3 protein, without DNA, is what TCRdb gives after re-calling the 5' RACE reads. This table lists 350,000 to 400,000 distinct CDR3 sequences. This rearrangement joins TRBV6-2 or TRBV6-3 to TRBJ2-1; without DNA, the TCRdb call of TRBD2 cannot be checked. The clonotype comes from a woman aged 45 to 65 in good health. Sequencing was done on a sample of blood T cells: a sorted CD56 or NKG2C T cell subset, CD4+ or CD8+ T cells, or bulk PBMC T cells (not recorded which). The CDR3: CASSDPGPGEFF.